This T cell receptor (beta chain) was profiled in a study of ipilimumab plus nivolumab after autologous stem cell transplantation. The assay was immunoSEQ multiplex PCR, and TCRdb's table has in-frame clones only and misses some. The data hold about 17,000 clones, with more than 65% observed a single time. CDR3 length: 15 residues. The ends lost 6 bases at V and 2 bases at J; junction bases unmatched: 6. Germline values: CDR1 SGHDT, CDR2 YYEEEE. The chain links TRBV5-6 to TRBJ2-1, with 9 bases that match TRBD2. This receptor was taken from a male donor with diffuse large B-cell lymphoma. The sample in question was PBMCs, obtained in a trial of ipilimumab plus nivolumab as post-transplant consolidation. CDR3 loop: CASISAGGTYNEQFF. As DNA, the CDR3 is TGTGCCAGCATCTCAGCGGGGGGAACCTACAATGAGCAGTTCTTC.